The clone carrying this T cell receptor beta chain came up a few times. Antigen unknown. The method was immunoSEQ multiplex PCR; TCRdb's version includes in-frame clones alone and lacks a portion of them. Here the sample spans 75,000 to 95,000 clones, around 92% being singletons. This sample is part of a study of resident and recirculating memory T cells in vitiligo. As for the study in general: Each patient gave two lesional and two nonlesional epidermal shave biopsies, plus PBMCs. Notes on the study in general: Sequences differed between biopsy sites and patients, suggesting private specificity.

The CDR3 sequence is 15 residues long. Germline V CDR1 and CDR2: SGHVS, FNYEAQ. V shed 1 base, J shed 3 bases, and the junction held 6 bases outside the gene matches. This receptor was identified in a male donor with vitiligo. The sequencing input was blood. The chain uses TRBV7-6 and TRBJ2-7; TRBD1 matches at 7 bases. The CDR3 sequence is CASSLGGGSNYEQYF. CDR3 nucleotides: TGTGCCAGCAGCTTAGGAGGGGGCAGTAACTACGAGCAGTACTTC.